The present TCR beta chain was sequenced within a study of blood T cell repertoires in COVID-19. Across the study: Spain, Italy and the United States supplied samples that represented acute and convalescent COVID-19. In each case, the material was cDNA or gDNA derived from T cells, B-cell-depleted T cells, or PBMCs.

Study processing details: Researchers report that nucleated cell counts were estimated from reference gene primer amplification. The table came from immunoSEQ multiplex PCR; TCRdb's copy has only in-frame clones and leaves some out. V and J calls plus clone size are reproduced from that table; the DNA served to infer D and trimming. The table has fewer than 150,000 clones, around 83% seen once; the top ten hold 18%. V dropped 4 bases and J dropped 2; count of bases not matched to a gene: 5. Looked up from germline, CDR1 is SGHNT and CDR2 is YYREEE (reference sequence). The CDR3 has 16 amino acids. The chain employs TRBV5-4 and TRBJ2-3, with 12 bases aligning to TRBD2. The TCR comes from a man under 40 who had recovered from COVID-19. Sequencing input: PBMCs or T cells enriched from blood (not recorded which). Written as DNA, the CDR3 is TGTGCCAGCAGCGGGGGACTAGCGGGCAACACAGATACGCAGTATTTT. Its translation is CASSGGLAGNTDTQYF.